This T cell receptor beta chain derives from a study of regulatory T cells in long-lasting Graves disease. Germline V gives CDR1 SGHTA, CDR2 FQGNSA. V was pared by 5 bases and J by 0 bases, with 13 bases of the junction left unmatched. The CDR3 runs to 17 residues. The time point: newly diagnosed GD, antithyroid drugs for less than 3 months. With RNA extracted from PBMCs as input, the TCR library was made. In this sample, this clonotype turned up a few times. According to the study, TCR beta libraries were built with iRepertoire HTBI primers and CDR3-region Arm-PCR. MiXCR, run by TCRdb on the multiplex PCR reads, gives a single entry per CDR3 protein. The sample has about 500,000 distinct CDR3 sequences; 12% are singletons. The sample was also reused in another study, on T cells in Graves' hyperthyroidism and ophthalmopathy. From that second work: An initial round of RT-PCR targeting the TCR CDR3 relied on the HTBI primer set.

The specimen comprised peripheral blood mononuclear cells (PBMCs), sampled at new diagnosis, from a patient treated with antithyroid drugs. The TCR originated in a woman in her twenties or thirties with Graves disease. The V and J genes are TRBV7-2 and TRBJ2-7, with 7 bases fitting TRBD1. The CDR3 region is CASSLRVTGDSSYEQYF. The CDR3, as DNA: TGTGCCAGCAGCCTCCGAGTTACAGGGGACAGCTCCTACGAGCAGTACTTC.